The next 23 T cell receptor beta chains were all read from a single sample in a study of blood T cell repertoires in COVID-19. The data were produced by immunoSEQ multiplex PCR, yet TCRdb's version contains in-frame clones alone and is incomplete. The sample has fewer than 130,000 clones; approximately 82% are singletons. Sequencing used peripheral blood. These receptors originate from an elderly woman with acute or convalescent COVID-19.

This sequence joins TRBV19 and TRBJ1-1; D ambiguous. There are 16 residues in the CDR3. Germline assignment: CDR1 LNHDA and CDR2 SQIVND (reference sequence). Trimming removed 3 bases at V and 0 bases at J, with 14 bases between. CDR3: CASSMVLGGMNTEAFF. The CDR3 nucleotides are TGTGCCAGTAGTATGGTCCTGGGAGGCATGAACACTGAAGCTTTCTTT.

This clone was found a few times. The chain joins TRBV2 to TRBJ1-3; TRBD1 agrees at 7 bases. The trim removed 7 bases at V and 0 bases at J, leaving 3 bases unmatched. Per the germline V gene, CDR1 is SNHLY and CDR2 is FYNNEI. This CDR3 region has 14 residues. The CDR3 loop reads CASTTGNSGNTIYF. The CDR3 nucleotides are TGTGCCAGCACGACAGGGAACTCTGGAAACACCATATATTTT.

The chain recombines TRBV18 with TRBJ1-1; TRBD1 agrees at 7 bases. V lost 2 bases and J lost 8; bases outside the gene matches: 5. Germline CDR1 reads KGHSH; CDR2 reads LQKENI. The length of the CDR3 is 13 residues. The CDR3 loop is CASSPGTALEAFF. The CDR3 DNA reads as TGTGCCAGCTCACCAGGGACAGCCCTAGAAGCTTTCTTT.

The chain joins TRBV4-1 to TRBJ2-7; the D gene is possibly TRBD2 (5 bases). Trimming cost V 3 bases and J 3 bases, with 12 bases left between them. The germline V gene has CDR1 MGHRA and CDR2 YSYEKL. This CDR3 is built from 14 residues. This CDR3 reads CASSHVGGVYEQYF. The DNA for the CDR3 is TGCGCCAGCAGCCATGTAGGAGGAGTCTACGAGCAGTACTTC.

The rearrangement uses TRBV25-1 and TRBJ1-4, with 7 bases fitting TRBD1. Germline V gene data show CDR1 as MGHDK and CDR2 as SYGVNS. CDR3 length equals 16 residues. Unmatched junction bases numbered 3, after V lost 1 base and J lost 1 base. Written as DNA, the CDR3 is TGTGCCAGCAGTGAATCCGGGACAGTAACTAATGAAAAACTGTTTTTT. It specifies CASSESGTVTNEKLFF.

CDR3: CSVKLQANTEAFF. The CDR3 DNA sequence: TGCAGCGTTAAATTACAGGCGAACACTGAAGCTTTCTTT. V gene TRBV29-1 combines with J gene TRBJ1-1; tentatively, D is TRBD1 (5 bases). Trimming cost V 5 bases and J 1 base, with 11 bases left between them. This CDR3 has 13 residues. Germline lookup yields CDR1 SQVTM and CDR2 ANQGSEA.

V is TRBV18 and J is TRBJ1-2; possibly TRBD1 for D (6 bases). This CDR3 has 15 amino acids. CDR1 and CDR2 from the germline V gene are KGHSH and LQKENI. V dropped 3 bases and J dropped 4 bases, with 15 bases sitting between them. The DNA of the CDR3 is TGTGCCAGCTCACCCTCGAGGCAGGGGCCCTATGGCTACACCTTC. Protein product: CASSPSRQGPYGYTF.

The chain links TRBV6-2 or TRBV6-3 to TRBJ2-4; a possible D gene is TRBD2 (6 bases). With 2 bases removed from V and 1 base from J, the gap between germline ends came to 9 bases. This CDR3 region has 15 residues. The germline gives CDR1 MNHEY, CDR2 SVGEGT. The CDR3 DNA reads TGTGCCAGCAGTTACGCGGGGTTGGCCAAAAACATTCAGTACTTC. Translating gives CASSYAGLAKNIQYF.

The CDR3 sequence: CASSPGVAGSSTDTQYF. The CDR3 nucleotides are TGCGCCAGCAGCCCCGGGGTAGCGGGTTCTAGCACAGATACGCAGTATTTT. J is TRBJ2-3 and V is TRBV5-1; 7 bases are shared with TRBD2. Germline CDR1 is SGHRS and CDR2 is YFSETQ. The CDR3 loop spans 17 amino acids. The junction had 11 bases not matched to a gene; V was cut back by 4 bases and J by 0 bases.

The J gene is TRBJ2-2, the V gene TRBV9; possible D gene TRBD2, 5 bases. Germline CDR1 SGDLS, CDR2 YYNGEE. The CDR3 is made up of 16 amino acids. V was shortened by 4 bases and J by 7 bases, with 20 bases between the two germline ends. The CDR3 sequence is CASSPGRTQRHGELFF. CDR3 bases: TGTGCCAGCAGCCCCGGAAGGACTCAACGGCACGGGGAGCTGTTTTTT.

This clone was recorded only once. The chain combines TRBV5-4 with TRBJ2-3; 8 bases fit TRBD2. The V gene end was trimmed by 0 bases and the J gene end by 7 bases; junction bases not matched to a gene: 10. Germline CDR1 SGHNT, CDR2 YYREEE (reference sequence). CDR3 length equals 16 residues. The CDR3 DNA reads TGTGCCAGCAGCTTGGGGGTAGCGGGAAAGCAAAATACGCAGTATTTT. As protein: CASSLGVAGKQNTQYF.

The chain links TRBV29-1 to TRBJ2-1; 7 bases fit TRBD1. V was pared by 1 base and J by 6 bases, with 9 bases of the junction left unmatched. Germline-derived CDR1 and CDR2 are SQVTM and ANQGSEA. This CDR3 is 15 amino acids long. CDR3 sequence: CSVEARDRRVNEQFF. CDR3 nucleotide sequence: TGCAGCGTTGAAGCTCGGGACAGACGGGTCAATGAGCAGTTCTTC.

CDR3 bases: TGTGCCAGCAGCTGGGGACTAGCGGGAGCCAATGAGCAGTTCTTC. The encoded protein is CASSWGLAGANEQFF. V is TRBV7-8 and J is TRBJ2-1; 14 bases line up with TRBD2. The V gene's germline CDR1 is SGHVS and CDR2 FQNEAQ. The length of the CDR3 is 15 residues. With 4 bases clipped from V and 6 bases from J, the junction kept 2 bases outside the gene matches. The full variable domain, with the rest looked up from reference TRBV7-8 and TRBJ2-1, is GAGVSQSPRYKVAKRGQDVALRCDPISGHVSLFWYQQALGQGPEFLTYFQNEAQLDKSGLPSDRFFAERPEGSVSTLKIQRTQQEDSAVYLCASSWGLAGANEQFFGPGTRLTVL.

CDR3 loop: CASSSGTTRYEQFF. Written as DNA, the CDR3 is TGTGCCAGCAGCTCCGGGACAACGAGGTATGAGCAGTTCTTC. The genes are TRBV27 and TRBJ2-1, with a weak D call TRBD1 (6 bases). CDR3 length equals 14 residues. Trimming shortened V by 6 bases and J by 8 bases, and 17 bases separated the two germline ends. Germline V gene data show CDR1 as MNHEY and CDR2 as SMNVEV (reference sequence).

The rearrangement links TRBV6-5 to TRBJ1-2, with 8 bases that match TRBD1. J was trimmed by 8 bases and V by 6 bases; bases with no gene match: 8. Germline CDR1 MNHEY, CDR2 SVGAGI. The CDR3 is 13 residues long. The CDR3 reads CASRQGASGGYTF. The CDR3 region has the DNA TGTGCCAGCAGGCAGGGGGCATCAGGAGGCTACACCTTC.

This chain links TRBV5-1 with TRBJ1-1, with 7 bases aligning to TRBD1. The germline gives CDR1 SGHRS, CDR2 YFSETQ. After removal of 0 bases from V and 10 bases from J, the junction contained 9 bases not matched to a gene. The CDR3 totals 14 residues. CDR3 nucleotide sequence: TGCGCCAGCAGCTTGGATCTCAGGGGGTCTGCAGCTTTCTTT. Amino acid sequence: CASSLDLRGSAAFF.

This clone was recorded once. The CDR3 DNA reads as TGTGCCAGTAGTATAGGGGGGGGGCGCATGGACACTGAAGCTTTCTTT. It translates to CASSIGGGRMDTEAFF. The J gene is TRBJ1-1, the V gene TRBV19, with a possible D match to TRBD1 (6 bases). V lost 1 base and J 3 bases, leaving 15 bases between the germline ends. The CDR3 runs to 16 residues. In germline, CDR1 is LNHDA, CDR2 SQIVND (reference sequence).

The V and J genes are TRBV10-1 and TRBJ2-7; weak D call: TRBD2 (7 bases). The CDR3 has 13 residues. V was pared by 10 bases and J by 6 bases, with 19 bases between. CDR1 and CDR2 (germline): WNHNN, SYGVQD (reference sequence). The CDR3 loop reads CATSRGPNSEQYF. CDR3 in DNA: TGCGCCACCTCGCGGGGGCCAAATTCCGAGCAGTACTTC.

The genes are TRBV19 and TRBJ1-1, with 7 nucleotides matching TRBD1. This CDR3 has 15 residues. Germline V gene lookup returns CDR1 LNHDA and CDR2 SQIVND (reference sequence). V gave up 1 base and J gave up 0 bases; unmatched junction bases: 2. CDR3 protein: CASSIGDRLNTEAFF. DNA for the CDR3: TGTGCCAGTAGTATAGGGGACAGATTGAACACTGAAGCTTTCTTT.

This clone was recorded a few times. CDR3 sequence (DNA): TGCAGCGCCTGGACAGGATACTACGAGCAGTACTTC. Translating gives CSAWTGYYEQYF. The chain employs TRBV29-1 and TRBJ2-7, with 7 bases lining up with TRBD1. Germline CDR1 reads SQVTM; CDR2 reads ANQGSEA. The CDR3 has 12 residues. The J segment lost 3 bases and the V segment lost 7 bases, leaving 6 bases of the junction unmatched.

The chain is built from TRBV19 and TRBJ2-3; 8 bases are a match to TRBD1. The CDR3 sequence is 17 residues long. Germline-derived CDR1 and CDR2 are LNHDA and SQIVND (reference sequence). J gave up 1 base and V 1 base, and 7 bases lay outside the gene matches. This chain's CDR3 is CASSIAGLGQGTDTQYF. Here the CDR3 DNA reads TGTGCCAGTAGTATAGCCGGATTGGGACAGGGCACAGATACGCAGTATTTT.

This clone is labeled medium-sized. V and J are TRBV27 and TRBJ2-7; weak D call: TRBD2 (7 bases). Germline V gives CDR1 MNHEY, CDR2 SMNVEV (reference sequence). The V gene lost 7 bases and the J gene lost 6 bases, with 16 bases spanning the gap. CDR3 size: 13 residues. CDR3 loop: CASTVWGGGEQYF. DNA of the CDR3: TGTGCCAGCACCGTTTGGGGGGGCGGCGAGCAGTACTTC.

This clone came up once. CDR3 amino acids: CASSTQGVQETQYF. The CDR3 DNA reads as TGTGCCAGCAGCACCCAGGGGGTACAAGAGACCCAGTACTTC. The V gene is TRBV7-2, the J gene TRBJ2-5; TRBD1 agrees at 7 bases. The CDR3 is made up of 14 amino acids. Per the germline V gene, CDR1 is SGHTA and CDR2 is FQGNSA. The trim removed 5 bases at V and 2 bases at J, leaving 5 bases unmatched.